One sample yielded the 29 T cell receptor beta chains listed below, sequenced in a study of CXCR3-negative and CXCR3-positive naive CD8 T cells. UMI-tagged TRB cDNA libraries were built via 5' RACE. TCRdb re-called the 5' RACE reads, yielding one record per CDR3 amino acid sequence without DNA. This sample's table has 50,000 or so distinct CDR3 sequences. Antigen specificity for these receptors is unknown. Study-level results: CXCR3-positive naive cells carried more hydrophobic TRB CDR3s than CXCR3-negative ones.

The sequenced sample consisted of naive CXCR3+ CD8+ T cells from blood. Subset in this sample: CD45RO-CCR7+CD27+CD95- naive CD8+ T cells expressing CXCR3 (TNR3+). The receptor source for this set is a human donor in good health. Some clones in this sample may be carry-over from other donors' samples.

The CDR3 loop reads CASSYKTRTDMQYF. The chain uses TRBV3-1 and TRBJ2-3. CDR3 size: 14 residues. Germline CDR1 LGHDT, CDR2 YNNKEL (reference sequence).

The chain links TRBV7-9 to TRBJ2-7; absent DNA, TCRdb's TRBD1 call cannot be checked. Germline assignment: CDR1 SEHNR and CDR2 FQNEAQ (reference sequence). The CDR3 loop spans 14 amino acids. This chain's CDR3 is CASSLRDRAYEQYF.

V usage is TRBV10-3 and J usage is TRBJ1-1; TCRdb outputs TRBD1, but without DNA this stays unchecked. CDR1 is ENHRY and CDR2 is SYGVKD in the germline V gene. The CDR3 is made up of 14 amino acids. The CDR3 region is CAISELNRATEAFF.

V is TRBV6-2 or TRBV6-3 and J is TRBJ1-6; without DNA, the TCRdb call of TRBD1 cannot be checked. The germline gives CDR1 MNHEY, CDR2 SVGEGT. The CDR3 runs to 13 residues. CDR3 protein: CASNNREHSPLHF.

This rearrangement joins TRBV12-3 or TRBV12-4 to TRBJ2-4; the D call from TCRdb, TRBD1, cannot be confirmed without DNA. This CDR3 has 15 residues. The chain's CDR3 is CASKPTGAAKNIQYF.

This chain uses TRBV14 with TRBJ2-7. The CDR3 is made up of 14 amino acids. CDR1 and CDR2 from the germline V gene are SGHDN and FVKESK. Here the CDR3 reads CASSHADRFYEQYF.

V and J are TRBV6-6 and TRBJ2-1; TCRdb selects TRBD1, and the lack of DNA leaves this call unchecked. Germline values: CDR1 MNHNY, CDR2 SVGAGI (reference sequence). CDR3 length: 12 amino acids. The CDR3 sequence is CATGQGANEQFF.

The V and J genes are TRBV19 and TRBJ2-1; TCRdb's D call of TRBD2 is untestable without DNA. This CDR3 comprises 15 residues. The V gene's germline CDR1 is LNHDA and CDR2 SQIVND (reference sequence). This CDR3 is CASSPGTSGYNEQFF.

This chain joins TRBV20-1 and TRBJ2-7. The CDR3 length is 14 residues. From germline, CDR1 is DFQATT and CDR2 SNEGSKA (reference sequence). The CDR3 loop is CSARNQRRDYEQYF.

The J gene is TRBJ2-7, the V gene TRBV29-1; as DNA is missing, the TRBD1 call by TCRdb cannot be tested. The CDR3 sequence is 12 residues long. Germline loops: CDR1 SQVTM, CDR2 ANQGSEA. CDR3 residues: CSVGSRGYEQYF.

The chain joins TRBV4-3 to TRBJ1-5. This CDR3 spans 16 amino acids. From germline, CDR1 is LGHNA and CDR2 YSLEER. The CDR3 here is CASSREWANSNQPQHF.

The chain couples TRBV6-6 to TRBJ1-3. Per the germline V gene, CDR1 is MNHNY and CDR2 is SVGAGI (reference sequence). CDR3 length: 14 amino acids. CDR3 in amino acids: CASSQAEGGNTIYF.

CDR3 in amino acids: CASSYSILNNGYLNTEAFF. This chain connects TRBV6-2 or TRBV6-3 to TRBJ1-1. In germline, CDR1 is MNHEY, CDR2 SVGEGT. The CDR3 has 19 residues.

The chain links TRBV20-1 to TRBJ1-1; the TCRdb call, TRBD1, lacks DNA for checking. Germline values: CDR1 DFQATT, CDR2 SNEGSKA (reference sequence). The CDR3 consists of 12 residues. CDR3 in amino acids: CSAATGDTEAFF.

The chain joins TRBV7-3 to TRBJ2-1; with no DNA, the TCRdb D assignment of TRBD1 cannot be verified. CDR3 length: 15 amino acids. The V gene's germline CDR1 is SGHTA and CDR2 FQGTGA. CDR3 protein: CASSLTWGTADEQFF.

The chain recombines TRBV7-9 with TRBJ2-5; TCRdb indicates TRBD1, and absent DNA this call remains unverified. CDR1 and CDR2 (germline): SEHNR, FQNEAQ (reference sequence). The CDR3 totals 16 residues. The CDR3 sequence is CASSLASVRAGETQYF.

The chain joins TRBV15 to TRBJ2-1; TCRdb's D gene call, TRBD2, goes unchecked for lack of DNA. The CDR3 is 15 residues long. Germline V lookup: CDR1 LNHNV, CDR2 YYDKDF (reference sequence). The CDR3 protein is CATSRDRWTSDERFF.

The chain recombines TRBV29-1 with TRBJ1-1; the TCRdb call, TRBD1, lacks DNA for checking. Germline-derived CDR1 and CDR2 are SQVTM and ANQGSEA. This CDR3 is 12 amino acids long. This CDR3 reads CSVEGGGPEAFF.

V usage is TRBV27 and J usage is TRBJ1-5; no DNA is available, so the TRBD1 call from TCRdb remains unchecked. Germline V gives CDR1 MNHEY, CDR2 SMNVEV (reference sequence). The CDR3 runs 15 residues. CDR3 sequence reads: CASSLSLGGNQPQHF.

The chain carries TRBV20-1 and TRBJ2-6. The germline gives CDR1 DFQATT, CDR2 SNEGSKA (reference sequence). The CDR3 sequence is 14 residues long. CDR3 sequence reads: CSAGVWPGANVLTF.

The CDR3 protein is CASSPQGSLATNEKLFF. The chain employs TRBV12-3 or TRBV12-4 and TRBJ1-4; TCRdb's assignment of TRBD1 cannot be checked, as there is no DNA. The CDR3 length is 17 residues.

CDR3 in amino acids: CASRGGFPNTGELFF. The chain has TRBV7-3 and TRBJ2-2; TCRdb's assignment of TRBD1 cannot be checked, as there is no DNA. The length of the CDR3 is 15 residues. CDR1 SGHTA and CDR2 FQGTGA come from the germline V gene.

This chain joins TRBV7-9 and TRBJ2-7; lacking DNA, the TRBD1 call made by TCRdb goes unchecked. The CDR3 has 16 amino acids. Germline V CDR1 and CDR2: SEHNR, FQNEAQ (reference sequence). The CDR3 loop is CASSLILGQGAYEQYF.

The chain recombines TRBV12-3 or TRBV12-4 with TRBJ2-5. The CDR3 consists of 13 residues. The CDR3 is CASSQAFQETQYF.

V is TRBV4-3 and J is TRBJ2-1; TCRdb's D call of TRBD2 is untestable without DNA. The CDR3 runs 16 residues. Germline CDR1 and CDR2: LGHNA and YSLEER. CDR3 sequence: CASSQETSGSYNEQFF.

The V gene is TRBV28, the J gene TRBJ2-7; the D call of TRBD1 rests on TCRdb alone, since no DNA is present to check it. Germline loops: CDR1 MDHEN, CDR2 SYDVKM. This CDR3 comprises 15 residues. CDR3 amino acids: CASRELGTGVHEQYF.

This chain uses TRBV5-4 with TRBJ2-1. CDR1 SGHNT and CDR2 YYREEE come from the germline V gene (reference sequence). The CDR3 length is 12 residues. CDR3 loop: CASSRSFNEQFF. The variable domain in full, completed from reference TRBV5-4 and TRBJ2-1, reads ETGVTQSPTHLIKTRGQQVTLRCSSQSGHNTVSWYQQALGQGPQFIFQYYREEENGRGNFPPRFSGLQFPNYSSELNVNALELDDSALYLCASSRSFNEQFFGPGTRLTVL.

CDR3 residues: CASSFMGTHEQYF. The chain joins TRBV12-3 or TRBV12-4 to TRBJ2-7. This CDR3 comprises 13 residues.

The chain couples TRBV19 to TRBJ2-5. This CDR3 has 14 residues. The V gene's germline CDR1 is LNHDA and CDR2 SQIVND (reference sequence). The chain's CDR3 is CASSWVVDQETQYF.